This TCR beta chain was documented in a study of response to subunit inactivated influenza vaccine. As to this clonotype: What it recognizes is unknown.

The CDR3 is 14 residues long. Unmatched junction bases numbered 5, after V lost 9 bases and J lost 0 bases. Using its own MiXCR run on the RT-PCR reads, TCRdb lists one record per CDR3 protein. Altogether 490,000 or so distinct CDR3 sequences are present, roughly 8.2% being singletons, with the ten largest covering 10% to 15%. Findings of the study overall: Few additional T cells are recruited per seasonal influenza vaccination, authors suggested.

The sequences come from PBMCs from blood, collected about 24 months after vaccination. This TCR was sampled from a man aged 50 to 69 who received an inactivated influenza vaccine. V usage is TRBV12-3 or TRBV12-4 and J usage is TRBJ1-5; 7 bases are a match to TRBD1. Written as DNA, the CDR3 is TGTGCCAGTGGACAGGTGAATAGCAATCAGCCCCAGCATTTT. It is translated as CASGQVNSNQPQHF.